This TCR beta chain was sequenced in a study of vaccination and CD4 T cells after COVID-19. Overall study results and limits: Median roughly 90% of reactive clones detected in convalescent patients emerged only post-vaccination.

TCRdb used MiXCR to reprocess the PCR reads, holding one entry per CDR3 protein. Seen here are about 20,000 distinct CDR3 sequences, around 62% observed once, and the top ten hold 0.95% to 1.1%. Remarks on this clonotype: The antigen is unknown.

This TCR was recovered from a human donor who had recovered from COVID-19. The specimen was CD4+ T cells from blood, collected before SARS-CoV-2 vaccination.

The DNA for the CDR3 is TGTGCCAGCAGCAGGGACAGGGTAACAGATACGCAGTATTTT. Protein product: CASSRDRVTDTQYF. V and J are TRBV6-1 and TRBJ2-3, with TRBD1 matching 9 bases. The J segment lost 3 bases and the V segment lost 6 bases, leaving 4 bases of the junction unmatched. Germline CDR1 and CDR2: MNHNS and SASEGT. The CDR3 runs to 14 residues.